This is a list of T cell receptor beta chains from one sample in a study of blood T cells in healthy people across ages. TCRdb analysed the 5' RACE reads with MiXCR anew, one entry per CDR3 protein. This repertoire shows about 780,000 distinct CDR3 sequences, about a quarter found once; its top ten account for about 3%. These data were likewise used in another study, on T cells of mothers and their children.

Sequencing was performed on blood. Source of these receptors: a boy aged 10-17 years in good health. Each CDR3 is given with its conserved first and last residue. D genes are given only for firm matches. Size is stated for part of the rows, as once, few or many counts, or as a class when the clone is expanded.

j_call v_call clone_size d_call cdr3_nt cdr3_aa
TRBJ2-4 TRBV12-3/TRBV12-4 - - TGTGCCAGCAGAAGGGAGCAGTCAAACATTCAGTACTTC CASRREQSNIQYF
TRBJ2-5 TRBV12-3/TRBV12-4 few - TGTGCCAGCAGTTTTTGGGACGAAGAGACCCAGTACTTC CASSFWDEETQYF
TRBJ2-7 TRBV2 - - TGTGCCAGCAGTACCTCCTCGGACAGTACCTACGAGCAGTACTTC CASSTSSDSTYEQYF
TRBJ2-1 TRBV5-4 - - TGTGCCAGCAGCCGGACAGGGATGTGGAGCGGGAGCTCCTACAATGAGCAGTTCTTC CASSRTGMWSGSSYNEQFF
TRBJ1-2 TRBV9 - - TGTGCCAGCAGCCAGGTTGGCGGAAATGGCTACACCTTC CASSQVGGNGYTF
TRBJ2-1 TRBV5-1 few - TGCGCCAGCAGCTTGGTCGGGGTTAGCTTCTCCTACAATGAGCAGTTCTTC CASSLVGVSFSYNEQFF
TRBJ2-1 TRBV20-1 - TRBD1 TGCAGTGCTAGTGGGCAGGGGGCCTACAATGAGCAGTTCTTC CSASGQGAYNEQFF
TRBJ2-5 TRBV6-1 - TRBD2 TGTGCCAGCGTCAAATGGGGGGGAATCCAAGAGACCCAGTACTTC CASVKWGGIQETQYF
TRBJ2-5 TRBV6-5 - - TGTGCCAGCAGTTACTATTCTGGTTTGGAGACCCAGTACTTC CASSYYSGLETQYF
TRBJ2-1 TRBV20-1 - TRBD2 TGCAGTGCCTTGGGACTAGCGGGGGCCGGTGAGCAGTTCTTC CSALGLAGAGEQFF
TRBJ2-1 TRBV9 - - TGTGCCAGCAGCGTAGTCGTCGGGAGTTCCCCGTTCTTC CASSVVVGSSPFF
TRBJ1-5 TRBV5-1 once TRBD1 TGCGCCAGCAGCTTGGGGACAGGGACTCAGCCCCAGCATTTT CASSLGTGTQPQHF
TRBJ1-2 TRBV5-1 - - TGCGCCAGCAGCACACAGGCCCGAGTTGGCTATGGCTACACCTTC CASSTQARVGYGYTF
TRBJ2-1 TRBV2 - - TGTGCCAGCTGGGAACAGGGTTACAATGAGCAGTTCTTC CASWEQGYNEQFF
TRBJ2-6 TRBV12-3/TRBV12-4 - - TGTGCCAGTCATCCCTCTGGGGCCAACGTCCTGACTTTC CASHPSGANVLTF
TRBJ2-3 TRBV2 few - TGTGCCAGCAGCGAATTGGGGGATACGCAGTATTTT CASSELGDTQYF
TRBJ1-5 TRBV5-5 - - TGTGCCAGCAGCTACGGGGTAGGAAATCAGCCCCAGCATTTT CASSYGVGNQPQHF
TRBJ2-5 TRBV7-7 - TRBD2 TGTGCCAGCAGCCCGAGGGCCAGCGGGGGGTACGAGACCCAGTACTTC CASSPRASGGYETQYF
TRBJ1-5 TRBV6-5 few - TGTGCCAGCAGTTACTCCGGGGGGCACCAGCCCCAGCATTTT CASSYSGGHQPQHF
TRBJ1-2 TRBV5-1 few - TGCGCCAGCAGCGCGGAGACAGCTAACTATGGCTACACCTTC CASSAETANYGYTF
TRBJ2-7 TRBV20-1 - TRBD1 TGCAGTGCTAGAGGTATACAGGGGCCGTCCTACGAGCAGTACTTC CSARGIQGPSYEQYF
TRBJ2-2 TRBV13 - - TGTGCCAGCAGCCCCTTTAGCTCCGGGGAGCTGTTTTTT CASSPFSSGELFF
TRBJ2-7 TRBV14 few - TGTGCCAGCAGCCATCTGTCGGTGTCCTACGAGCAGTACTTC CASSHLSVSYEQYF
TRBJ2-5 TRBV10-3 few - TGTGCCATCAGTAGCAGGGGCAGGGGCCCTCAAGAGACCCAGTACTTC CAISSRGRGPQETQYF
TRBJ2-5 TRBV28 few TRBD1 TGTGCCAGCAGTTCATCAAGGGGGCGGGAGACCCAGTACTTC CASSSSRGRETQYF
TRBJ2-1 TRBV4-2 few - TGTGCCAGCAGCCAAGGCCTAGGGAGGCATGAGCAGTTCTTC CASSQGLGRHEQFF
TRBJ1-1 TRBV5-1 - TRBD1 TGCGCCAGCAGCTTTACAGGGGCGAACACTGAAGCTTTCTTT CASSFTGANTEAFF
TRBJ2-1 TRBV20-1 - - TGCAGTGCCGCGGGCCTCTCCTACAATGAGCAGTTCTTC CSAAGLSYNEQFF
TRBJ2-5 TRBV14 - TRBD2 TGTGCCAGCAGAAGCGGGGGGGAAGAGACCCAGTACTTC CASRSGGEETQYF
TRBJ2-5 TRBV20-1 - TRBD1 TGCAGTGCCCGTCGGACAGGCTTAGTACAAGAGACCCAGTACTTC CSARRTGLVQETQYF
TRBJ2-5 TRBV6-5 many - TGTGCCAGCAGAACAGGGAGGGAGACCCAGTACTTC CASRTGRETQYF
TRBJ2-6 TRBV5-1 few - TGCGCCAGCAGCTTGGGCCCCGGGGAGGACTCTGGGGCCAACGTCCTGACTTTC CASSLGPGEDSGANVLTF
TRBJ2-5 TRBV5-1 - - TGCGCCAGCAGCTTGGCCGCGGGGCGGATGGAGACCCAGTACTTC CASSLAAGRMETQYF
TRBJ2-1 TRBV5-1 few TRBD2 TGCGCCAGCAGCCCTCCCCCTTACGGGGGGTCCTACAATGAGCAGTTCTTC CASSPPPYGGSYNEQFF
TRBJ2-3 TRBV3-1 many - TGTGCCAGCAGCCCGACCGGTAGGGATACGCAGTATTTT CASSPTGRDTQYF
TRBJ2-3 TRBV7-6 few - TGTGCCAGCAGCTTAGACCAGACAGATACGCAGTATTTT CASSLDQTDTQYF
TRBJ2-6 TRBV28 few - TGTGCCAGCAGTTTGGTCGCCAACGTCCTGACTTTC CASSLVANVLTF
TRBJ1-4 TRBV20-1 - - TGCAGTGCTAGAGGTCAAAAACTGTTTTTT CSARGQKLFF
TRBJ1-6 TRBV20-1 - - TGCAGTGCTAGAGTAGTGGGCAGGGGAAGGGTGTCCTATAATTCACCCCTCCACTTT CSARVVGRGRVSYNSPLHF
TRBJ2-7 TRBV12-5 once TRBD1 TGTGCTAGTGGTTTGGGACAGGGGGAATACGAGCAGTACTTC CASGLGQGEYEQYF
TRBJ2-3 TRBV4-2 many TRBD1 TGTGCCAGCAGCCAAGCGACAGGGGAACGGTTGGCAGATACGCAGTATTTT CASSQATGERLADTQYF
TRBJ2-7 TRBV20-1 - TRBD1 TGCAGTGCCCTCTTACAGGGGACCACCTACGAGCAGTACTTC CSALLQGTTYEQYF
TRBJ2-1 TRBV3-1 - - TGTGCCAGCAGCCAAGAATTGCTTTACAATGAGCAGTTCTTC CASSQELLYNEQFF
TRBJ2-5 TRBV5-1 - - TGCGCCAGCAGCTGGAACCCCGGGGAGACCCAGTACTTC CASSWNPGETQYF
TRBJ1-4 TRBV6-7 few - TGTGCCAGCAGTTACCATGAAAGGCCCCATAATGAAAAACTGTTTTTT CASSYHERPHNEKLFF